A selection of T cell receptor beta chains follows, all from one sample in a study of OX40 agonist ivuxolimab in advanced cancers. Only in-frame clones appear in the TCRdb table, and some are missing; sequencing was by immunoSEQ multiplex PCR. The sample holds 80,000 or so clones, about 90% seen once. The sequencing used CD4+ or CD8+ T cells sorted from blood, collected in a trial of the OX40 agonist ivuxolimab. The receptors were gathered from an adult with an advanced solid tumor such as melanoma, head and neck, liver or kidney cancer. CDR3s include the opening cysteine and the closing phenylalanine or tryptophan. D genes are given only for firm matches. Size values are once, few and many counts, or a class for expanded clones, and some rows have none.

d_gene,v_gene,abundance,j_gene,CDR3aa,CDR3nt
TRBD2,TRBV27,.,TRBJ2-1,CASSAGSGLAFYNEQFF,TGTGCCAGCAGTGCCGGTTCTGGACTAGCGTTCTACAATGAGCAGTTCTTC
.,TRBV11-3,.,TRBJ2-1,CASSLSWDHRPFF,TGTGCCAGCAGCTTAAGTTGGGACCATCGGCCGTTCTTC
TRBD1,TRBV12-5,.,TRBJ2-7,CASGRDSLAYEQYF,TGTGCTAGTGGTCGGGACAGTTTGGCCTACGAGCAGTACTTC
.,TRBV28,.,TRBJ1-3,CASTGGNTIYF,TGTGCCAGCACCGGGGGAAACACCATATATTTT
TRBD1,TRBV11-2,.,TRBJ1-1,CASSLAGGNTEAFF,TGTGCCAGCAGCTTAGCAGGGGGGAACACTGAAGCTTTCTTT
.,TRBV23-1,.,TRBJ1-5,CASSQPPGPLDQPQHF,TGCGCCAGCAGTCAACCTCCCGGGCCCCTGGATCAGCCCCAGCATTTT
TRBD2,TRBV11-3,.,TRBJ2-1,CASSSILLAGGVEQFF,TGTGCCAGCAGCTCAATACTACTAGCGGGAGGGGTTGAGCAGTTCTTC
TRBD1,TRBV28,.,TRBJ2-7,CASSLGAGTALREQYF,TGTGCCAGCAGTTTAGGCGCCGGGACAGCTCTTCGGGAGCAGTACTTC
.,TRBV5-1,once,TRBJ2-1,CASSLENNEQFF,TGCGCCAGCAGCTTGGAGAACAATGAGCAGTTCTTC
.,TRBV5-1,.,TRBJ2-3,CASSLLSPPSTDTQYF,TGCGCCAGCAGCTTGTTGTCTCCCCCTAGCACAGATACGCAGTATTTT
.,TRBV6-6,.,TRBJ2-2,CASSRAALKPGELFF,TGTGCCAGCAGTCGAGCGGCTCTAAAGCCCGGGGAGCTGTTTTTT
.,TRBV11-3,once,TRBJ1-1,CASSFQGLNTEAFF,TGTGCCAGCAGCTTCCAGGGGTTGAACACTGAAGCTTTCTTT
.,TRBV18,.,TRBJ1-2,CASSMDRNYGYTF,TGTGCCAGCTCAATGGACAGAAACTATGGCTACACCTTC
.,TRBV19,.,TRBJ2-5,CASSIGGRIGETQYF,TGTGCCAGTAGTATCGGAGGGAGGATCGGGGAGACCCAGTACTTC
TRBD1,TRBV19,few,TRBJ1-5,CASTLGDRGNQPQHF,TGTGCCAGTACCCTTGGGGACAGAGGCAATCAGCCCCAGCATTTT
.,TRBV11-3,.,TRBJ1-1,CASSLDGHPNTEAFF,TGTGCCAGCAGCTTAGACGGGCATCCCAACACTGAAGCTTTCTTT
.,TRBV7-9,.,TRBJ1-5,CASSLLQDQPQHF,TGTGCCAGCAGCTTACTGCAGGATCAGCCCCAGCATTTT
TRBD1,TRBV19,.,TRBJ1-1,CASSPHDRGLNTEAFF,TGTGCCAGTAGTCCCCATGACAGGGGGCTGAACACTGAAGCTTTCTTT
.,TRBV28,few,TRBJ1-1,CAAVTGPIGTEAFF,TGTGCAGCTGTAACGGGGCCCATCGGCACTGAAGCTTTCTTT
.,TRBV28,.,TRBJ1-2,CASSTAQGSYGYTF,TGTGCCAGCAGCACCGCACAGGGCTCCTATGGCTACACCTTC
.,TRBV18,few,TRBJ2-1,CASSLSEEQFF,TGTGCCAGCTCACTCTCAGAGGAGCAGTTCTTC
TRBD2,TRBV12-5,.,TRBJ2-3,CASGLGISGVTDTQYF,TGTGCTAGTGGCCTCGGTATAAGCGGGGTCACAGATACGCAGTATTTT
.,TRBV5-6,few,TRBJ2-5,CASSLRQGGETQYF,TGTGCCAGCAGCTTAAGGCAGGGAGGAGAGACCCAGTACTTC
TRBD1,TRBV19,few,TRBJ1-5,CASTVDRDQPQHF,TGTGCCAGTACTGTGGACAGGGATCAGCCCCAGCATTTT
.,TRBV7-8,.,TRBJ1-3,CASSLPRDPPQNTIYF,TGTGCCAGCAGCTTACCTCGGGACCCACCACAGAACACCATATATTTT
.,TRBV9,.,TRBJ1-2,CASSGGQLNYGYTF,TGTGCCAGCAGCGGGGGGCAGTTAAACTATGGCTACACCTTC
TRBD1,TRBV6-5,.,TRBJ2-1,CASRGTGHNEQFF,TGTGCCAGCAGAGGGACAGGGCACAATGAGCAGTTCTTC
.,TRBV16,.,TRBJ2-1,CASSQLSGAGNEQFF,TGTGCCAGCAGCCAATTGTCAGGGGCGGGGAATGAGCAGTTCTTC
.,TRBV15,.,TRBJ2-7,CATSREDSGSYEQYF,TGTGCCACCAGCAGAGAGGATAGCGGCTCCTACGAGCAGTACTTC
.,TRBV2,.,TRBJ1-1,CASSVRLNTEAFF,TGTGCCAGCAGTGTCCGACTGAACACTGAAGCTTTCTTT
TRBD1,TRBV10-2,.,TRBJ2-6,CASSESTGSGANVLTF,TGCGCCAGCAGTGAGTCGACAGGGTCCGGGGCCAACGTCCTGACTTTC
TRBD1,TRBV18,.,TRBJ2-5,CASSPGTGRKTQYF,TGTGCCAGCTCTCCCGGGACAGGGAGAAAGACCCAGTACTTC
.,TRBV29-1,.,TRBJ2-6,CSFREPGANVLTF,TGCAGCTTTCGGGAGCCTGGGGCCAACGTCCTGACTTTC
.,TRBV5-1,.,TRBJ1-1,CASSSSEGTEAFF,TGCGCCAGCAGCTCGTCGGAGGGCACTGAAGCTTTCTTT
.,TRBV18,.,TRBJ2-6,CASGGGSSGANVLTF,TGTGCCTCCGGGGGAGGAAGCTCTGGGGCCAACGTCCTGACTTTC
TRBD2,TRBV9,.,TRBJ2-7,CASSPWEGGTYEQYF,TGTGCCAGCAGCCCCTGGGAGGGCGGAACCTACGAGCAGTACTTC
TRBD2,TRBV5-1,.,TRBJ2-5,CASSRSTSGVETQYF,TGCGCCAGCAGCAGATCCACTAGCGGGGTGGAGACCCAGTACTTC
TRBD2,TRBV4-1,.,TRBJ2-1,CASSHWGGTTLNEQFF,TGCGCCAGCAGCCATTGGGGGGGGACGACGCTTAATGAGCAGTTCTTC
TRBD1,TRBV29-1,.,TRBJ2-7,CSVEAGGQGPRHYEQYF,TGCAGCGTTGAAGCAGGGGGACAGGGACCTAGGCACTACGAGCAGTACTTC
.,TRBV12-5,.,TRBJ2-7,CASGLWQYEQYF,TGTGCTAGTGGTTTGTGGCAATACGAGCAGTACTTC
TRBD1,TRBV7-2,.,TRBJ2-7,CASSFVGDSSYEQYF,TGTGCCAGCAGTTTCGTGGGGGACAGCTCCTACGAGCAGTACTTC
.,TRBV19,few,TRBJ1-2,CATKRSETDGYTF,TGTGCCACCAAGCGTTCCGAGACAGATGGCTACACCTTC
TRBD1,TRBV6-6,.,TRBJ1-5,CASSWGQGAQPQHF,TGTGCCAGCAGTTGGGGACAGGGGGCTCAGCCCCAGCATTTT
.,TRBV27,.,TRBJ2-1,CASSPPWNEQFF,TGTGCCAGCAGTCCCCCATGGAATGAGCAGTTCTTC
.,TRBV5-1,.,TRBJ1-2,CASSLDSGGYGYTF,TGCGCCAGCAGCCTGGACAGTGGGGGCTATGGCTACACCTTC
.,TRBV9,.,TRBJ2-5,CASSVDRAVQGETQYF,TGTGCCAGCAGCGTAGACCGAGCCGTCCAGGGAGAGACCCAGTACTTC
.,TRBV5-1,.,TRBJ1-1,CASSLAGDTEAFF,TGCGCCAGCAGCTTGGCCGGGGACACTGAAGCTTTCTTT
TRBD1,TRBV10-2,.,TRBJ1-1,CASSRDSNTEAFF,TGCGCCAGCAGTCGGGACAGCAACACTGAAGCTTTCTTT
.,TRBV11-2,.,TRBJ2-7,CASRPAGTQGEQYF,TGTGCCAGCAGACCAGCCGGGACACAGGGCGAGCAGTACTTC
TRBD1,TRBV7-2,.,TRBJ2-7,CASSPSPGQGPLRYF,TGTGCCAGCAGCCCCTCCCCGGGACAGGGTCCCCTTCGGTACTTC
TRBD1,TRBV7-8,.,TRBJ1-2,CASSLARTGGYYGYTF,TGTGCCAGCAGCTTAGCCCGAACAGGGGGCTACTATGGCTACACCTTC
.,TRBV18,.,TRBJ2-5,CASSPVETQYF,TGTGCCAGCTCACCAGTCGAGACCCAGTACTTC
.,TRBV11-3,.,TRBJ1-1,CASSSTGLNTEAFF,TGTGCCAGCAGCTCCACAGGGTTGAACACTGAAGCTTTCTTT
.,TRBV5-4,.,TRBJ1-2,CASKNGGGHGYTF,TGTGCCAGCAAAAACGGCGGGGGGCATGGCTACACCTTC
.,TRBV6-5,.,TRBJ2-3,CASAPTTMMDTQYF,TGTGCCAGCGCCCCGACCACCATGATGGATACGCAGTATTTT
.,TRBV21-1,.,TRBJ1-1,CASSSHMLGVNTEAFF,TGTGCCAGCAGCTCCCATATGCTAGGGGTGAACACTGAAGCTTTCTTT
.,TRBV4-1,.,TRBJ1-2,CASSQVDYGYTF,TGCGCCAGCAGCCAAGTGGACTATGGCTACACCTTC
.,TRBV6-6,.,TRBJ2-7,CASRLGYEQYF,TGTGCCAGCAGGTTAGGGTACGAGCAGTACTTC